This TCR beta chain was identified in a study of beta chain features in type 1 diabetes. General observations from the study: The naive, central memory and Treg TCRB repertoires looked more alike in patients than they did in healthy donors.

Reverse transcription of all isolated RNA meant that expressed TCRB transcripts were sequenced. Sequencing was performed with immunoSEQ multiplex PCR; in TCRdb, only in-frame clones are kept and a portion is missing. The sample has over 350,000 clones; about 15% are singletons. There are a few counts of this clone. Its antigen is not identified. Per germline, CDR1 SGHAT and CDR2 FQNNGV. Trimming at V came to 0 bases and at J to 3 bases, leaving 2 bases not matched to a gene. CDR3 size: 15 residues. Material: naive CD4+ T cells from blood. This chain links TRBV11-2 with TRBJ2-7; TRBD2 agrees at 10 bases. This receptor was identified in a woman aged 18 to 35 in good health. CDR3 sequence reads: CASSLESGRVYEQYF. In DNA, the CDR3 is TGTGCCAGCAGCTTAGAGAGCGGGAGGGTCTACGAGCAGTACTTC.